The 3 T cell receptor beta chains presented below share a single source sample, sequenced in a study of beta chain features in type 1 diabetes. The study reverse transcribed the entire isolated RNA, so it sequenced expressed TCRB transcripts. The repertoire was sequenced with immunoSEQ multiplex PCR; TCRdb's copy has only in-frame clones and lacks some. Of around 430,000 clones in the sample, approximately 30% were seen once. The sequencing sample was made of naive CD4+ T cells from blood. These receptors came from a man aged 18-30 years in good health.

This chain links TRBV6-5 with TRBJ2-1, with unresolved D. Germline assignment: CDR1 MNHEY and CDR2 SVGAGI. Trimming removed 5 bases at V and 7 bases at J, with 6 bases between. CDR3 length equals 11 residues. The CDR3 here is CASSALNEQFF. The CDR3 nucleotides are TGTGCCAGCAGTGCCTTGAATGAGCAGTTCTTC.

Regarding this clone: The sample has other DNA sequences that encode this CDR3 too. The chain joins TRBV30 to TRBJ1-1; maybe TRBD1 (5 bases). Germline assignment: CDR1 GTSNPN and CDR2 SVGIG (reference sequence). The length of the CDR3 is 14 residues. V was trimmed by 0 bases and J by 4 bases, leaving 12 bases between them. The CDR3 loop reads CAWSVRRAGTEAFF. CDR3 bases: TGTGCCTGGAGTGTACGCAGGGCGGGCACTGAAGCTTTCTTT.

J is TRBJ2-7 and V is TRBV6-5, with 8 bases that match TRBD1. This CDR3 comprises 14 residues. Looked up from germline, CDR1 is MNHEY and CDR2 is SVGAGI. V lost 5 bases and J lost 4; bases outside the gene matches: 7. Written as DNA, the CDR3 is TGTGCCAGCAGTGAGGACAGGGAGAAGTACGAGCAGTACTTC. This codes for CASSEDREKYEQYF.